A selection of T cell receptor beta chains follows, all from one sample in a study of blood T cell repertoires in COVID-19. Clones were read by immunoSEQ multiplex PCR, and TCRdb kept only the in-frame ones, dropping some. The repertoire includes roughly 130,000 clones, approximately 80% of them detected once, and 9.5% to 15% sits in the top ten. Sequencing was carried out using peripheral blood. These TCRs come from a woman between 55 and 75 years old with acute or convalescent COVID-19. Both conserved end residues are part of each CDR3. The order of the fields is D gene, V gene, J gene, clone size, CDR3 DNA, CDR3 protein. The D gene is left open where the match is weak. Only some rows state a clone size, as once, few, many or a class for expanded clones.

d_call: TRBD1; v_call: TRBV7-3; j_call: TRBJ1-2; clone_size: -; cdr3_nt: TGTGCCAGCAGCGACGGGACAGGGACTGGCTACACCTTC; cdr3_aa: CASSDGTGTGYTF
d_call: -; v_call: TRBV15; j_call: TRBJ1-2; clone_size: -; cdr3_nt: TGTGCCACCAGCAGAGATAGAATTGGGACAAAAACCTTC; cdr3_aa: CATSRDRIGTKTF
d_call: -; v_call: TRBV28; j_call: TRBJ1-2; clone_size: few; cdr3_nt: TGTGCCAGCGATAGTGGTGGGACTCAAATAAACTATGGCTACACCTTC; cdr3_aa: CASDSGGTQINYGYTF
d_call: -; v_call: TRBV12-3/TRBV12-4; j_call: TRBJ1-5; clone_size: -; cdr3_nt: TGTGCCAGCGGGAGGAGTAGCAATCAGCCCCAGCATTTT; cdr3_aa: CASGRSSNQPQHF
d_call: TRBD1; v_call: TRBV7-8; j_call: TRBJ1-5; clone_size: -; cdr3_nt: TGTGCCAGCAGCAAGGGACAGGGGTTTCAGCCCCAGCATTTT; cdr3_aa: CASSKGQGFQPQHF
d_call: -; v_call: TRBV12-5; j_call: TRBJ2-7; clone_size: -; cdr3_nt: TGTGCTAGTGGTACAGGGCTTAGCTCCTACGAGCAGTACTTC; cdr3_aa: CASGTGLSSYEQYF
d_call: -; v_call: TRBV19; j_call: TRBJ1-1; clone_size: -; cdr3_nt: TGTGCCAGTAGTATCGACTCATCCCCTCGGGAGAGTGAAGCTTTCTTT; cdr3_aa: CASSIDSSPRESEAFF
d_call: -; v_call: TRBV2; j_call: TRBJ1-1; clone_size: -; cdr3_nt: TGTGCCAGCAGTGGGGGCAGGGTAATCCCTGAAGCTTTCTTT; cdr3_aa: CASSGGRVIPEAFF
d_call: TRBD1; v_call: TRBV24-1; j_call: TRBJ1-4; clone_size: -; cdr3_nt: TGTGCCGCCAGTGGGGGACAGGGTGCAACTAATGAAAAACTGTTTTTT; cdr3_aa: CAASGGQGATNEKLFF
d_call: TRBD1; v_call: TRBV20-1; j_call: TRBJ1-2; clone_size: -; cdr3_nt: TGCAGTGCTAAAAGGGGGCAGGGAGGCACCTTC; cdr3_aa: CSAKRGQGGTF
d_call: TRBD1; v_call: TRBV5-1; j_call: TRBJ2-3; clone_size: -; cdr3_nt: TGCGCCAGCAGGTTCTTGGGACAGGCATCAGATACGCAGTATTTT; cdr3_aa: CASRFLGQASDTQYF
d_call: -; v_call: TRBV7-9; j_call: TRBJ2-5; clone_size: -; cdr3_nt: TGTGCCAGCAGCTTCAGCGAGAGTCCAGAGACCCAGTACTTC; cdr3_aa: CASSFSESPETQYF
d_call: TRBD1; v_call: TRBV11-2; j_call: TRBJ1-6; clone_size: once; cdr3_nt: TGTGCCAGCACCTTGGGGGACAGAATTTCACCCCTCCACTTT; cdr3_aa: CASTLGDRISPLHF
d_call: -; v_call: TRBV28; j_call: TRBJ1-2; clone_size: -; cdr3_nt: TGTGCCAGCAGTTTTCCCGAGGGGGGAGGGGAGTATGGCTACACCTTC; cdr3_aa: CASSFPEGGGEYGYTF
d_call: TRBD1; v_call: TRBV24-1; j_call: TRBJ1-2; clone_size: once; cdr3_nt: TGTGCCACCAGTGACCCTCCGACAGGGACGGACGGCTACACCTTC; cdr3_aa: CATSDPPTGTDGYTF
d_call: TRBD1; v_call: TRBV18; j_call: TRBJ2-7; clone_size: -; cdr3_nt: TGTGCCAGCTCACCCAGACAGGGTGTCTACGAGCAGTACTTC; cdr3_aa: CASSPRQGVYEQYF
d_call: -; v_call: TRBV28; j_call: TRBJ1-1; clone_size: -; cdr3_nt: TGTGCCAGCATCGTAAGGGGGGGCGGAAGGAACACTGAAGCTTTCTTT; cdr3_aa: CASIVRGGGRNTEAFF
d_call: TRBD1; v_call: TRBV24-1; j_call: TRBJ2-1; clone_size: -; cdr3_nt: TGTGCCACCAGTGATTCGACAGGGATGGGGCAGTTCTTC; cdr3_aa: CATSDSTGMGQFF
d_call: -; v_call: TRBV6-5; j_call: TRBJ1-2; clone_size: -; cdr3_nt: TGTGCCAGCTCGGACAGTTTCACCCCGCTCTATGGCTACACCTTC; cdr3_aa: CASSDSFTPLYGYTF
d_call: TRBD2; v_call: TRBV7-3; j_call: TRBJ2-2; clone_size: -; cdr3_nt: TGTGCCAGCAGCTTAATGGCTAGCGGGAACACCGGGGAGCTGTTTTTT; cdr3_aa: CASSLMASGNTGELFF
d_call: -; v_call: TRBV3-1/TRBV3-2; j_call: TRBJ1-1; clone_size: -; cdr3_nt: TGTGCCAGCAGCCAGAGACAGAACCCTATTGAAGCTTTCTTT; cdr3_aa: CASSQRQNPIEAFF
d_call: -; v_call: TRBV6-1; j_call: TRBJ1-2; clone_size: few; cdr3_nt: TGTGCCAGCAGTGACGCTACTTTGAACTATGGCTACACCTTC; cdr3_aa: CASSDATLNYGYTF
d_call: -; v_call: TRBV6-5; j_call: TRBJ1-6; clone_size: -; cdr3_nt: TGTGCCAGCAGTTACGATCCGCCGGGGAATCATTCACCCCTCCACTTT; cdr3_aa: CASSYDPPGNHSPLHF
d_call: TRBD1; v_call: TRBV18; j_call: TRBJ1-1; clone_size: -; cdr3_nt: TGTGCCAGCTCACCACTCGACAGGGGTGGCGCTTTCTTT; cdr3_aa: CASSPLDRGGAFF
d_call: -; v_call: TRBV5-1; j_call: TRBJ1-1; clone_size: -; cdr3_nt: TGCGCCAGCAGCGGGTCAGGACGGGGGAACACTGAAGCTTTCTTT; cdr3_aa: CASSGSGRGNTEAFF
d_call: -; v_call: TRBV4-1; j_call: TRBJ2-2; clone_size: many; cdr3_nt: TGCGCCAGCAGCCTTTACGCGACAGACGGCAGGGAGCTGTTTTTT; cdr3_aa: CASSLYATDGRELFF
d_call: -; v_call: TRBV11-2; j_call: TRBJ1-4; clone_size: few; cdr3_nt: TGTGCCAGCAGTCCAACCCCCGGGGGTCGAAATGAAAAACTGTTTTTT; cdr3_aa: CASSPTPGGRNEKLFF
d_call: TRBD1; v_call: TRBV2; j_call: TRBJ1-1; clone_size: -; cdr3_nt: TGTGCCAGCAGTACCCTGGGACAGGGAGGGACTGAAGCTTTCTTT; cdr3_aa: CASSTLGQGGTEAFF
d_call: -; v_call: TRBV2; j_call: TRBJ1-5; clone_size: -; cdr3_nt: TGTGCCAGCAGTGCTTTGCCCGGAGGCGGTCAGCCCCAGCATTTT; cdr3_aa: CASSALPGGGQPQHF
d_call: TRBD1; v_call: TRBV7-9; j_call: TRBJ1-4; clone_size: -; cdr3_nt: TGTGCCAGCAGCTTAGAGACAGGGAAGTTGGGAAAACTGTTTTTT; cdr3_aa: CASSLETGKLGKLFF
d_call: TRBD2; v_call: TRBV7-3; j_call: TRBJ2-5; clone_size: few; cdr3_nt: TGTGCCAGCAGCCCAGCGGGGAATCAAGAGACCCAGTACTTC; cdr3_aa: CASSPAGNQETQYF
d_call: -; v_call: TRBV7-9; j_call: TRBJ1-4; clone_size: -; cdr3_nt: TGTGCCAGCAGCTTAGGAGGTGAATTCGGTGAAAAACTGTTTTTT; cdr3_aa: CASSLGGEFGEKLFF
d_call: -; v_call: TRBV28; j_call: TRBJ1-1; clone_size: -; cdr3_nt: TGTGCCAGCAGTTTTAAGGTTGGGAGGAGGGGCACTGAAGCTTTCTTT; cdr3_aa: CASSFKVGRRGTEAFF
d_call: TRBD2; v_call: TRBV10-1; j_call: TRBJ2-1; clone_size: -; cdr3_nt: TGCGCCAGCTCCGGTAGCGGGGGGGCCCACAATGAGCAGTTCTTC; cdr3_aa: CASSGSGGAHNEQFF
d_call: TRBD1; v_call: TRBV6-1; j_call: TRBJ1-1; clone_size: -; cdr3_nt: TGTGCCAGCAGTCCCGGGACAGGGGATGTATCTTTCTTT; cdr3_aa: CASSPGTGDVSFF
d_call: TRBD2; v_call: TRBV20-1; j_call: TRBJ2-5; clone_size: -; cdr3_nt: TGCAGTGCTAGTGTGGCTAGCGGGGTAGAGACCCAGTACTTC; cdr3_aa: CSASVASGVETQYF
d_call: -; v_call: TRBV11-2; j_call: TRBJ2-2; clone_size: -; cdr3_nt: TGTGCCAGCAGCTCGCCGGGACACCCAGGGACCGGGGAGCTGTTTTTT; cdr3_aa: CASSSPGHPGTGELFF
d_call: -; v_call: TRBV27; j_call: TRBJ1-6; clone_size: -; cdr3_nt: TGTGCCAGCAGTTTGCAGGGAACTAATTCACCCCTCCACTTT; cdr3_aa: CASSLQGTNSPLHF
d_call: -; v_call: TRBV24-1; j_call: TRBJ2-7; clone_size: -; cdr3_nt: TGTGCCACCAGTGACACCTACGAGCAGTACTTC; cdr3_aa: CATSDTYEQYF
d_call: -; v_call: TRBV6-5; j_call: TRBJ2-7; clone_size: -; cdr3_nt: TGTGCCAGCACCTCTATCTACGAGCAGTACTTC; cdr3_aa: CASTSIYEQYF
d_call: -; v_call: TRBV2; j_call: TRBJ1-5; clone_size: -; cdr3_nt: TGTGCCAGCAGTTTCAACAGGGTCGGCAATCAGCCCCAGCATTTT; cdr3_aa: CASSFNRVGNQPQHF
d_call: -; v_call: TRBV29-1; j_call: TRBJ1-4; clone_size: -; cdr3_nt: TGCAGCGTTTTAACAGGGAGTTCGGAAAAACTGTTTTTT; cdr3_aa: CSVLTGSSEKLFF
d_call: -; v_call: TRBV21-1; j_call: TRBJ1-2; clone_size: -; cdr3_nt: TGTGCCAGCAGCAAAGTACCAGGGGGGATCTATGGCTACACCTTC; cdr3_aa: CASSKVPGGIYGYTF
d_call: -; v_call: TRBV19; j_call: TRBJ1-2; clone_size: -; cdr3_nt: TGTGCCAGTAGTATCGGGAGGACAGTCCACAACTATGGCTACACCTTC; cdr3_aa: CASSIGRTVHNYGYTF
d_call: -; v_call: TRBV5-1; j_call: TRBJ1-4; clone_size: -; cdr3_nt: TGCGCCAGCAGCGCCACAGGCGGGAGAAACGAAAAACTGTTTTTT; cdr3_aa: CASSATGGRNEKLFF
d_call: -; v_call: TRBV10-3; j_call: TRBJ1-1; clone_size: -; cdr3_nt: TGTGCCATCAGGAAAAGCGAGGGGAACACTGAAGCTTTCTTT; cdr3_aa: CAIRKSEGNTEAFF
d_call: -; v_call: TRBV7-2; j_call: TRBJ1-2; clone_size: -; cdr3_nt: TGTGCCAGCAGCTTATCAGGGGACTATGGCTACACCTTC; cdr3_aa: CASSLSGDYGYTF
d_call: TRBD1; v_call: TRBV6-2/TRBV6-3; j_call: TRBJ1-2; clone_size: -; cdr3_nt: TGTGCCAGCAGTTCTTTGTCGGGAGGGGGCCTTAACTATGGCTACACCTTC; cdr3_aa: CASSSLSGGGLNYGYTF
d_call: TRBD1; v_call: TRBV18; j_call: TRBJ1-2; clone_size: -; cdr3_nt: TGTGCCAGCTCACCACCGACAGGGGAGGGTAACTATGGCTACACCTTC; cdr3_aa: CASSPPTGEGNYGYTF
d_call: TRBD1; v_call: TRBV5-6; j_call: TRBJ1-6; clone_size: few; cdr3_nt: TGTGCCAGCAGCTCCCCGGACAGGAATTCACCCCTCCACTTT; cdr3_aa: CASSSPDRNSPLHF
d_call: -; v_call: TRBV5-8; j_call: TRBJ1-5; clone_size: few; cdr3_nt: TGTGCCAGCAGCTTGGGGACTCGTCGGAATCAGCCCCAGCATTTT; cdr3_aa: CASSLGTRRNQPQHF
d_call: TRBD1; v_call: TRBV7-2; j_call: TRBJ1-1; clone_size: -; cdr3_nt: TGTGCCAGCAGCCCGATGGCAGGGGGGTCGGGTACTGAAGCTTTCTTT; cdr3_aa: CASSPMAGGSGTEAFF
d_call: -; v_call: TRBV24-1; j_call: TRBJ1-1; clone_size: -; cdr3_nt: TGTGCCACCAGCACCGGCGGCACTGAAGCTTTCTTT; cdr3_aa: CATSTGGTEAFF
d_call: -; v_call: TRBV5-4; j_call: TRBJ1-3; clone_size: -; cdr3_nt: TGTGCCAGCAGCCCCTCCAGCTCTGGAAACACCATATATTTT; cdr3_aa: CASSPSSSGNTIYF
d_call: -; v_call: TRBV27; j_call: TRBJ1-4; clone_size: -; cdr3_nt: TGTGCCAGCAGTCCTGGTGGAGGGCGGGGGGTTGAAAAACTGTTTTTT; cdr3_aa: CASSPGGGRGVEKLFF
d_call: -; v_call: TRBV7-8; j_call: TRBJ1-2; clone_size: -; cdr3_nt: TGTGCCAGCAGCTTAACAGGGATAGGCTACACCTTC; cdr3_aa: CASSLTGIGYTF
d_call: TRBD1; v_call: TRBV7-2; j_call: TRBJ2-3; clone_size: -; cdr3_nt: TGTGCCAGCAGCTTAGGAGGGTTGGACAGGACCCTGTTTGATACGCAGTATTTT; cdr3_aa: CASSLGGLDRTLFDTQYF